A single T cell receptor (beta chain) is shown here with its context. Its antigen is unidentified. CDR1 and CDR2 from the germline V gene are MDHEN and SYDVKM. CDR3 size: 14 residues. V shed 5 bases, J shed 5 bases, and the junction held 6 bases outside the gene matches. The source of the sample is a study of cytomegalovirus exposure and HLA in healthy donors. Study outcomes and limitations: It was in a later analysis that TCR association rates were seen to vary by HLA locus, highest for DRB1 and lowest for HLA-C. Most of the TCR beta V segments (in an earlier analysis) were productive either about 87% or about 30% of the time. HLA allele associations emerged for about 18,000 TCR beta sequences in a later analysis, at 0.05 false discovery rate.

PCR was performed using 60 Vbeta and 13 Jbeta primers. The data were produced by immunoSEQ multiplex PCR, yet TCRdb's version contains in-frame clones alone and is incomplete. The table shows 150,000 or so clones, with more than 75% occurring only once. This chain joins TRBV28 and TRBJ1-3; 7 bases agree with TRBD1. Specimen: PBMCs. This sequence was found in a female donor in good health and CMV-seronegative. The DNA of the CDR3 is TGTGCCAGCAGTCGACCGGACAGGAGAAACACCATATATTTT. This translates into CASSRPDRRNTIYF. Looking up the rest from reference TRBV28 and TRBJ1-3 gives the full variable domain: DVKVTQSSRYLVKRTGEKVFLECVQDMDHENMFWYRQDPGLGLRLIYFSYDVKMKEKGDIPEGYSVSREKKERFSLILESASTNQTSMYLCASSRPDRRNTIYFGEGSWLTVV.